These T cell receptor beta chains were read from a single sample in a study of T cell repertoires in cytomegalovirus infection. No antigen has been assigned to these receptors. One entry per CDR3 protein results from TCRdb running MiXCR on the reads. The table has about half a million distinct CDR3 sequences, 25% to 35% seen once. Sequencing was performed on cultured PBMCs, taken from culture after CMV antigen stimulation. These TCRs come from a human donor in good health (CMV status not recorded). Some clones in this sample may be carry-over from other donors' samples. CDR3s include the opening cysteine and the closing phenylalanine or tryptophan. A D gene is named only where the DNA matches it firmly. The size of a clone is reported for some rows only, either as once, few or many, or as a class for expanded clones.

CDR3nt,CDR3aa,j_gene,abundance,v_gene,d_gene
TGTGCCAGCAGCCTCGGGACAGCCCGAGAAAACATTCAGTACTTC,CASSLGTARENIQYF,TRBJ2-4,many,TRBV7-9,TRBD1
TGTGCCAGCAGCTTATCGTCAGACTCCTACGAGCAGTACTTC,CASSLSSDSYEQYF,TRBJ2-7,-,TRBV7-2,-
TGTGCCAGCACCTCTAGGACGGTGGAAGAGACCCAGTACTTC,CASTSRTVEETQYF,TRBJ2-5,-,TRBV6-2/TRBV6-3,-
TGTGCCAGCAGCCCAGCGGGAGCGGAGAACACCGGGGAGCTGTTTTTT,CASSPAGAENTGELFF,TRBJ2-2,few,TRBV7-3,TRBD2
TGTGCCAGCAGTGGAAGAGGGTACCAAGAGACCCAGTACTTC,CASSGRGYQETQYF,TRBJ2-5,-,TRBV28,-
TGTGCCAGCAGCTTAAGGGCAGGGCCAGATACGCATTATTTT,CASSLRAGPDTHYF,TRBJ2-3,-,TRBV7-2,-
TGTGCCAGCAGCTTATCCGGGGGCCTCGGCACTGAAGCTTTCTTT,CASSLSGGLGTEAFF,TRBJ1-1,few,TRBV7-9,-
TGTGCCAGCAGTGCCCTCAGCGGGACAGACGTTCTAGCCAAAAACATTCAGTACTTC,CASSALSGTDVLAKNIQYF,TRBJ2-4,few,TRBV28,-
TGTGCCAGTAGTACTTCCAGGGAGAGCTCCTACAATGAGCAGTTCTTC,CASSTSRESSYNEQFF,TRBJ2-1,-,TRBV19,-
TGCGCCAGCAGCCAAGGGAGGGGGCAGAGTGAAAAACTGTTTTTT,CASSQGRGQSEKLFF,TRBJ1-4,-,TRBV4-3,TRBD1
TGTGCCAGCAGTCGGACGACAGGGGTTTGGAACTATGGCTACACCTTC,CASSRTTGVWNYGYTF,TRBJ1-2,-,TRBV7-2,TRBD1
TGTGCCAGCAGCTTGAGGAAGGGCGTGTTCGCCAAAAACATTCAGTACTTC,CASSLRKGVFAKNIQYF,TRBJ2-4,-,TRBV7-2,-
TGTGCCAGCAGTTTTCTGACGGGAGGGCCGACGTACTTC,CASSFLTGGPTYF,TRBJ2-4,-,TRBV7-2,TRBD2
TGTGCCAGCAGTTACTCGGGGCGAGCTAACTATGGCTACACCTTC,CASSYSGRANYGYTF,TRBJ1-2,few,TRBV6-6,-